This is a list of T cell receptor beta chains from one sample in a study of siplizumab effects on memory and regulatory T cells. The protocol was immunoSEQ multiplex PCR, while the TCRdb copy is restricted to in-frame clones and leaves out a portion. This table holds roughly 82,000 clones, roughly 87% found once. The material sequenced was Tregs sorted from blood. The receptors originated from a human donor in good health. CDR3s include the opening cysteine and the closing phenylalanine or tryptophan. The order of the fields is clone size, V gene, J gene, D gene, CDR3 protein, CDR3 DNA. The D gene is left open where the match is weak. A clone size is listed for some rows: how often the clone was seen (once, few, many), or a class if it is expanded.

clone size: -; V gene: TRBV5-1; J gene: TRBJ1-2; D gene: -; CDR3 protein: CASSIGPTYGYTF; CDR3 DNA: TGCGCCAGCAGCATCGGGCCGACTTATGGCTACACCTTC
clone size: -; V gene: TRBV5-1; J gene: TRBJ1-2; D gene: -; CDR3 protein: CASSNGRGYTF; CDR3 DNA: TGCGCCAGCAGCAACGGACGTGGCTACACCTTC
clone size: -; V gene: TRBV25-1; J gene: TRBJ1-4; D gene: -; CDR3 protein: CASSEAGLGGSNEKLFF; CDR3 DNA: TGTGCCAGCAGTGAAGCGGGGCTCGGCGGGTCTAATGAAAAACTGTTTTTT
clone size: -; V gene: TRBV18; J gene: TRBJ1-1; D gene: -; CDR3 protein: CASSPGLGQNTEAFF; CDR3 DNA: TGTGCCAGCTCACCAGGACTGGGACAGAACACTGAAGCTTTCTTT
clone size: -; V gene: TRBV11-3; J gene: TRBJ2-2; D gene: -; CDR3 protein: CASSLTLGNTGELFF; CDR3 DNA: TGTGCCAGCAGCTTAACCCTCGGGAACACCGGGGAGCTGTTTTTT
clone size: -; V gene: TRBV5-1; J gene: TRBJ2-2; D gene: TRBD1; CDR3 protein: CASSLPTGAGELFF; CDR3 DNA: TGCGCCAGCAGCTTGCCGACAGGGGCCGGGGAGCTGTTTTTT
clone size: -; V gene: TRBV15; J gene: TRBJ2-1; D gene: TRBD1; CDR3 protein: CATSRVGDRLGNEQFF; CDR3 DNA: TGTGCCACCAGCAGAGTAGGGGACAGATTGGGGAATGAGCAGTTCTTC
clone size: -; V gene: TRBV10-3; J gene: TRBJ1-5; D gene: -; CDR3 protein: CASSYEPSNQPQHF; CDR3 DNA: TGTGCCAGCAGTTACGAGCCGAGCAATCAGCCCCAGCATTTT
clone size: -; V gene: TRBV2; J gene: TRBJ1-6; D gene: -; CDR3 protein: CASSERGVVDNSPLHF; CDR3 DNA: TGTGCCAGCAGTGAACGGGGAGTAGTGGATAATTCACCCCTCCACTTT
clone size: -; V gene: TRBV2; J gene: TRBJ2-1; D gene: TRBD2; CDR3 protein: CASSGAGGPYNEQFF; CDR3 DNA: TGTGCCAGCAGTGGAGCGGGGGGACCCTACAATGAGCAGTTCTTC
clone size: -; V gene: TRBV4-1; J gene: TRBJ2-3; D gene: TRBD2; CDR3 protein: CASSQALRLAGGLLTDTQYF; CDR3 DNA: TGCGCCAGCAGCCAAGCTCTCCGTCTAGCGGGGGGACTACTCACAGATACGCAGTATTTT
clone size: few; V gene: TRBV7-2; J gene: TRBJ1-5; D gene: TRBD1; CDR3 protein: CASRRPGQVRVNQPQHF; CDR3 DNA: TGTGCCAGCAGACGACCGGGACAGGTAAGGGTCAATCAGCCCCAGCATTTT
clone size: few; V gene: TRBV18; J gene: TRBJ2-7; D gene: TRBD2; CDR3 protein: CASSPTSGDSYEQYF; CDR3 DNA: TGTGCCAGCTCACCAACTAGCGGGGACTCCTACGAGCAGTACTTC
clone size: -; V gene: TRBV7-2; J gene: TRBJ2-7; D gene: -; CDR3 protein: CASSLEPGREQYF; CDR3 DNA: TGTGCCAGCAGTTTAGAGCCGGGTCGCGAGCAGTACTTC
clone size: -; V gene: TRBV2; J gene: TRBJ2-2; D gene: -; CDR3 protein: CASSEGLLNTGELFF; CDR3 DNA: TGTGCCAGCAGCGAGGGACTTCTGAACACCGGGGAGCTGTTTTTT
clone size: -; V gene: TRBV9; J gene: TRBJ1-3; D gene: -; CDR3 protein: CASSPLPSSGNTIYF; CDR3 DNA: TGTGCCAGCAGCCCTCTCCCCAGCTCCGGAAACACCATATATTTT
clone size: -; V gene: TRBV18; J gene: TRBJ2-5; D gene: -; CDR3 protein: CASSLTGNQETQYF; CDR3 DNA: TGTGCCAGCTCCCTGACGGGAAATCAAGAGACCCAGTACTTC
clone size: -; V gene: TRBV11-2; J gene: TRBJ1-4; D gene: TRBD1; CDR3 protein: CASSSNRGVGEKLFF; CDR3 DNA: TGTGCCAGCAGCTCTAACAGGGGGGTAGGGGAAAAACTGTTTTTT
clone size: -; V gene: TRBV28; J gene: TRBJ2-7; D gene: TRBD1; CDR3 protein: CASSIRQGNYEQYF; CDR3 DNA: TGTGCCAGCAGTATCCGACAGGGCAACTACGAGCAGTACTTC
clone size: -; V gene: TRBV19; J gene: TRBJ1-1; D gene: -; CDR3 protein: CASSMIGMIYTEAFF; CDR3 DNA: TGTGCCAGTAGTATGATCGGTATGATTTACACTGAAGCTTTCTTT
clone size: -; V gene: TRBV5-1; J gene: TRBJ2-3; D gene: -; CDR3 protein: CASSSTHTDTQYF; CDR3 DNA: TGCGCCAGCAGCTCTACTCACACAGATACGCAGTATTTT
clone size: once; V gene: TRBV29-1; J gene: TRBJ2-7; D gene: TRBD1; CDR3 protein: CSVNYRDRGFYEQYF; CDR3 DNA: TGCAGCGTTAACTACCGGGACAGGGGGTTCTACGAGCAGTACTTC
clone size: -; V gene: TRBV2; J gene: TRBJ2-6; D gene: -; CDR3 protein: CASRQTPSGANVLTF; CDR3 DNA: TGTGCCAGCAGGCAGACTCCCTCTGGGGCCAACGTCCTGACTTTC
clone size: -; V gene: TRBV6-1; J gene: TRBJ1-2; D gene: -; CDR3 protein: CASSEGNGGYGYTF; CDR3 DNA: TGTGCCAGCAGTGAAGGGAACGGAGGCTATGGCTACACCTTC
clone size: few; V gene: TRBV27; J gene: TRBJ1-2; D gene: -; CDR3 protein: CASSNSGRYGYTF; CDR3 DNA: TGTGCCAGCAGCAACTCAGGGAGATATGGCTACACCTTC
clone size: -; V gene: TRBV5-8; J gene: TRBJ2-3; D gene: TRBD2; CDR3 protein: CASRRRGVDTQYF; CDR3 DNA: TGTGCCAGCAGGCGGCGGGGGGTAGATACGCAGTATTTT
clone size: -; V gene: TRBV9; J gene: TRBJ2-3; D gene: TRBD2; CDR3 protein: CASSAGTNTDTQYF; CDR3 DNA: TGTGCCAGCAGCGCGGGGACTAACACAGATACGCAGTATTTT
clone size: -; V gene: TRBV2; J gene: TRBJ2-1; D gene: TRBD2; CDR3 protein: CASSPSGGKYNEQFF; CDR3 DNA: TGTGCCAGCAGTCCTAGCGGGGGGAAATACAATGAGCAGTTCTTC
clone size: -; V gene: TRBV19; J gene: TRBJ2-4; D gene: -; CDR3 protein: CASSRFRKIAKNIQYF; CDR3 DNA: TGTGCCAGTTCCCGTTTTAGGAAGATAGCCAAAAACATTCAGTACTTC
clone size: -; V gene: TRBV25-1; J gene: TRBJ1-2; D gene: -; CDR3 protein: CASSGTGRGGGYTF; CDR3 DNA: TGTGCCAGCAGTGGAACCGGGAGAGGCGGTGGCTACACCTTC
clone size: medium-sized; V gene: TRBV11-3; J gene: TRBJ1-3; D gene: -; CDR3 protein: CASSNTGGSGNTIYF; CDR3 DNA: TGTGCCAGCAGCAATACCGGGGGGTCTGGAAACACCATATATTTT
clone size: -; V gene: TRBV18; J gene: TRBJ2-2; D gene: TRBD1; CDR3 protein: CASSSQKQGTGELFF; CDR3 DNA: TGTGCCAGCTCATCGCAGAAACAGGGGACCGGGGAGCTGTTTTTT
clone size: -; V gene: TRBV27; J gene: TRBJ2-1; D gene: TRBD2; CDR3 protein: CASSKGLAGSSYNEQFF; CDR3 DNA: TGTGCCAGCAGCAAAGGACTAGCGGGGAGCTCCTACAATGAGCAGTTCTTC
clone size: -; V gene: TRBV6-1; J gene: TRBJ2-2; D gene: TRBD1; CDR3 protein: CASRTGLRAGELFF; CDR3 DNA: TGTGCCAGCCGGACAGGGCTTCGAGCCGGGGAGCTGTTTTTT
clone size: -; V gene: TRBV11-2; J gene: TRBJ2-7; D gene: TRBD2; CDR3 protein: CASSTLAGVSYEQYF; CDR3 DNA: TGTGCCAGCAGCACCCTAGCGGGGGTCTCCTACGAGCAGTACTTC
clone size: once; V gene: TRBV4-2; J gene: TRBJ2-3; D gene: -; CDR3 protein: CASSPRSVGGLDTQYF; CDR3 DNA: TGTGCCAGCAGCCCAAGAAGCGTGGGGGGGCTTGATACGCAGTATTTT
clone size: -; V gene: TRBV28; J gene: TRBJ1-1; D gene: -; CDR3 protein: CASNAQMNTEAFF; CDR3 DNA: TGTGCCAGCAACGCACAGATGAACACTGAAGCTTTCTTT
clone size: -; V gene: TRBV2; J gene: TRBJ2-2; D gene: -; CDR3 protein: CAARGRGVLNGELFF; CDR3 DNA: TGTGCCGCGCGCGGCCGCGGAGTTTTAAACGGGGAGCTGTTTTTT
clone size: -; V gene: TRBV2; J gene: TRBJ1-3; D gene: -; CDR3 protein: CATGFSGNTIYF; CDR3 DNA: TGTGCCACCGGTTTCTCTGGAAACACCATATATTTT
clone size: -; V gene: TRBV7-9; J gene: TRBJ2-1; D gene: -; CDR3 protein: CASSIGTITRQFF; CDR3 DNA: TGTGCCAGCAGCATAGGTACGATCACCCGGCAGTTCTTC
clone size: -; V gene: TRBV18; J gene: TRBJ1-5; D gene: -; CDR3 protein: CASSPLDSNQPQHF; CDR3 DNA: TGTGCCAGCTCACCACTCGATAGCAATCAGCCCCAGCATTTT
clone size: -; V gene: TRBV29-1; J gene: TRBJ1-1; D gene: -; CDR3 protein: CSVGWGLRVNTEAFF; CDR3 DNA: TGCAGCGTTGGCTGGGGGCTGAGGGTGAACACTGAAGCTTTCTTT
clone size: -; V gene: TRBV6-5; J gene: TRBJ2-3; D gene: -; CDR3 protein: CASRRGDTQYF; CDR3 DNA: TGTGCCAGCCGACGAGGCGATACGCAGTATTTT
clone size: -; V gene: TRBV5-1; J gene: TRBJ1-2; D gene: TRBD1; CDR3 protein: CASSSGQAAGYGYTF; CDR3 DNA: TGCGCCAGCAGCTCAGGACAGGCGGCCGGCTATGGCTACACCTTC
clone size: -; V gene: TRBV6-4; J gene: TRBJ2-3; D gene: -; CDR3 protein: CASRQGNTDTQYF; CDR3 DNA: TGTGCCAGCAGACAGGGAAACACAGATACGCAGTATTTT
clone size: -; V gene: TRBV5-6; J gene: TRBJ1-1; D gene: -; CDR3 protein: CASSQYRAVNTEAFF; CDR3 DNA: TGTGCCAGCAGCCAATACAGGGCGGTGAACACTGAAGCTTTCTTT
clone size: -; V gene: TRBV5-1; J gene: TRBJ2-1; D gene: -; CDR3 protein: CASSLYNEQFF; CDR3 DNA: TGCGCCAGCAGCTTGTACAATGAGCAGTTCTTC